This T cell receptor (beta chain) comes out of a study of blood T cells in healthy people across ages. Study-level results: Strong correlation existed between TCR beta diversity and naive T cell percentage.

Next came a second PCR, run for about 6 to 12 cycles, which used a sample-barcoded 5' primer along with a J-beta primer mix. Individual samples furnished no less than 3 million CDR3-containing paired-end reads apiece. TCRdb called the 5' RACE reads again in MiXCR, with one record for every CDR3 protein. Of 1.8 million or so distinct CDR3 sequences listed, about two fifths are singletons. Donors were healthy Caucasian individuals from Russia aged about 6 to 90. Approximately 9 milliliters was the volume of peripheral blood drawn from each donor. Worth noting for this clonotype: Its antigen is currently unknown.

This TCR was sampled from a human donor in good health. Sequenced material: blood.

In DNA form, the CDR3 reads TGCAGTGCTAGAGGATTAGCGGGGTCCGGGGAGCTGTTTTTT. Its protein is CSARGLAGSGELFF. The chain joins TRBV20-1 to TRBJ2-2; TRBD2 matches at 8 bases. The CDR3 totals 14 residues. The trim removed 1 base at V and 6 bases at J, leaving 4 bases unmatched. Germline CDR1 DFQATT, CDR2 SNEGSKA (reference sequence).